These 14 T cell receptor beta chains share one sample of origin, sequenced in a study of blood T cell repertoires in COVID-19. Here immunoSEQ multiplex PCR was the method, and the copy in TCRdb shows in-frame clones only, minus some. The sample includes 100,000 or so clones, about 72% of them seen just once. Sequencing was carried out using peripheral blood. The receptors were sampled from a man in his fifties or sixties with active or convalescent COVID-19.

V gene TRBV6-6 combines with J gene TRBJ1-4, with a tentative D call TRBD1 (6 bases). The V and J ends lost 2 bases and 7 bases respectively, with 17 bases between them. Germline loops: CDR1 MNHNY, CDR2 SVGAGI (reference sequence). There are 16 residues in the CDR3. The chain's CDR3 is CASSYGGSLAPEKLFF. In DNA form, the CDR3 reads TGTGCCAGCAGTTACGGGGGCTCGTTGGCACCTGAAAAACTGTTTTTT.

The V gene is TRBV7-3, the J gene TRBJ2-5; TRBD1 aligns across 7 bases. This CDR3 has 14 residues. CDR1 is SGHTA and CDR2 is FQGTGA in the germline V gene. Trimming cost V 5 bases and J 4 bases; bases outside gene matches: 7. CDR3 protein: CASSATGYGETQYF. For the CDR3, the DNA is TGTGCCAGCAGCGCGACAGGGTATGGAGAGACCCAGTACTTC.

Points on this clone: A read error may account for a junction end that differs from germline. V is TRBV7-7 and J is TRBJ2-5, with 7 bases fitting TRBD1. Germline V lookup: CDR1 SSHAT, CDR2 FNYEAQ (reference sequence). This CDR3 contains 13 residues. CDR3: CASSLGTVETQYF. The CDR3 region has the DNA TGTGCTAGCAGCTTAGGGACAGTTGAGACCCAGTACTTC.

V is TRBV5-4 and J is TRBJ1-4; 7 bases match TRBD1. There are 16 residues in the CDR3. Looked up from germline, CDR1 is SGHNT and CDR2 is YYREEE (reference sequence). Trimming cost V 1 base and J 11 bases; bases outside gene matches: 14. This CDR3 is CASSLYLTGAPDKLFF. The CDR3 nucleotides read TGTGCCAGCAGCTTGTACCTAACAGGGGCCCCGGATAAACTGTTTTTT. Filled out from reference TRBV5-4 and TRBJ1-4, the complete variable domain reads ETGVTQSPTHLIKTRGQQVTLRCSSQSGHNTVSWYQQALGQGPQFIFQYYREEENGRGNFPPRFSGLQFPNYSSELNVNALELDDSALYLCASSLYLTGAPDKLFFGSGTQLSVL.

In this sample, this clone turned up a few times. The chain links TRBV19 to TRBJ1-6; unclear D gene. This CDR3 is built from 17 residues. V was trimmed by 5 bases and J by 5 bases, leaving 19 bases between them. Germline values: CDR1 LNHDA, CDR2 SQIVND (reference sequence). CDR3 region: CASSPQPAGRNNSPLHF. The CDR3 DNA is TGTGCCAGTAGTCCTCAGCCCGCCGGGAGAAATAATTCACCCCTCCACTTT.

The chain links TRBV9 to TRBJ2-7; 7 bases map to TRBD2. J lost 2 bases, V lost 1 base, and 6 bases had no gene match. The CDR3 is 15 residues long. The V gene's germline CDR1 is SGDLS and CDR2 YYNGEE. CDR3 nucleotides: TGTGCCAGCAGCGTACATGCGGGAGCAACCTACGAGCAGTACTTC. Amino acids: CASSVHAGATYEQYF. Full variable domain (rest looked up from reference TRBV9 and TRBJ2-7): DSGVTQTPKHLITATGQRVTLRCSPRSGDLSVYWYQQSLDQGLQFLIQYYNGEERAKGNILERFSAQQFPDLHSELNLSSLELGDSALYFCASSVHAGATYEQYFGPGTRLTVT.

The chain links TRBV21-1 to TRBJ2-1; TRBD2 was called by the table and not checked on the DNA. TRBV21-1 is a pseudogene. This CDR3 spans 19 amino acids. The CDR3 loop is CASSKSLLASVESYNEQFF. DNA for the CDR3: TGTGCCAGCAGCAAGTCCCTCCTCGCTAGCGTGGAATCCTACAATGAGCAGTTCTTC.

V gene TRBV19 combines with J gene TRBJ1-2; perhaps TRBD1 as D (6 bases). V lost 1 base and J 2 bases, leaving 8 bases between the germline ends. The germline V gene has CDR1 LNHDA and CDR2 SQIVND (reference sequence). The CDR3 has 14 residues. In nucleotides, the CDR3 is TGTGCCAGTAGTATAGGACAGGTGAACTATGGCTACACCTTC. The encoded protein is CASSIGQVNYGYTF.

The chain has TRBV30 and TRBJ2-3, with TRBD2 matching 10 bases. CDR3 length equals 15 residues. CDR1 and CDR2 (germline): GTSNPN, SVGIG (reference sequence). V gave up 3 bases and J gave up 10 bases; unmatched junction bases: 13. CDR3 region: CAWSEALAGSTAQYF. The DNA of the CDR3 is TGTGCCTGGAGCGAAGCACTAGCGGGGTCGACGGCGCAGTATTTT.

The CDR3 nucleotides are TGTGCCAGCAGTCCCATGGGCAGGGAGGAAGAGACCCAGTACTTC. Its translation: CASSPMGREEETQYF. This sequence joins TRBV6-5 and TRBJ2-5, with a tentative D call TRBD2 (6 bases). V shed 5 bases and J shed 3 bases, with 16 bases lying between them. The CDR3 contains 15 residues. Germline CDR1 is MNHEY and CDR2 is SVGAGI.

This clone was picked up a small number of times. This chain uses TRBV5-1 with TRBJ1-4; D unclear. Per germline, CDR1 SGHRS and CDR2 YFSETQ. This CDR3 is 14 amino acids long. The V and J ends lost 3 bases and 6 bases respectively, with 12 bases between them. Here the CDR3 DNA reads TGCGCCAGCAGCTGGGCGGGCCCGGATGAAAAACTGTTTTTT. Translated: CASSWAGPDEKLFF.

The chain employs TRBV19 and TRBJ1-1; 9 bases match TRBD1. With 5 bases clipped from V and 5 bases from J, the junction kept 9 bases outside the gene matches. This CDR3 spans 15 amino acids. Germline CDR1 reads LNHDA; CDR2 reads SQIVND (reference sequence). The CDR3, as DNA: TGTGCCAGTAGTTTGGGACAGGGCGCGGAGACTGAAGCTTTCTTT. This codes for CASSLGQGAETEAFF.

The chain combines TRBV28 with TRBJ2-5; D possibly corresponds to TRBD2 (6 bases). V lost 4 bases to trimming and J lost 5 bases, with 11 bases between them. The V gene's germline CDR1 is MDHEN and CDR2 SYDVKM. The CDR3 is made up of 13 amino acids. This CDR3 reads CASSSLAWETQYF. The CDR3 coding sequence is TGTGCCAGCAGTTCGCTAGCGTGGGAGACCCAGTACTTC.

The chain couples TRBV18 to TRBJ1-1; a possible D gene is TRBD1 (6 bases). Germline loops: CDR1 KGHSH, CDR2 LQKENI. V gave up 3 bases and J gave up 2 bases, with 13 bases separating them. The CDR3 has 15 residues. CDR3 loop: CASSPSGVPNTEAFF. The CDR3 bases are TGTGCCAGCTCACCTTCAGGGGTACCCAACACTGAAGCTTTCTTT.